This T cell receptor (beta chain) was retrieved from a study of T cell repertoires in cytomegalovirus infection. Study details: In public TCR beta signatures, there were indications of both CMV infection and matching HLA type. Findings and limits, study-wide: Summed public TCR beta family frequency identified CMV carriers bearing the relevant HLA. Within the response measured ex vivo, HLA-C-restricted CMV-specific TCR beta clonotypes were dominant.

As to this clonotype: Antigen specificity is unknown.

The V and J ends lost 0 bases and 3 bases, in that order; junction bases with no gene match: 6. Germline V CDR1 and CDR2: MNHEY, SVGAGI. This CDR3 is 16 amino acids long. TCRdb re-analysed the reads in MiXCR, keeping a single row per CDR3 protein. The table shows 800,000 to 950,000 distinct CDR3 sequences, with 30% to 35% occurring only once. The sample was cultured CD8+ T cells from PBMCs, taken from culture after CMV antigen stimulation. This chain connects TRBV6-5 to TRBJ2-7; 9 bases map to TRBD1. This TCR was sampled from a human donor in good health (CMV status not recorded). Some clones in this sample may be carry-over from other donors' samples. The CDR3 region is CASSYSGTGILYEQYF. In nucleotides, the CDR3 is TGTGCCAGCAGTTACTCGGGGACAGGGATTCTCTACGAGCAGTACTTC.